The entry below describes one T cell receptor (beta chain). The germline V and J ends were trimmed by 5 bases and 1 base, with 5 bases remaining between them. This CDR3 has 12 residues. Germline CDR1 MDHEN, CDR2 SYDVKM. In the authors' methods: Counts of nucleated cells, estimated from reference gene primer amplification, were obtained. TCRdb's table, derived via immunoSEQ multiplex PCR, lists solely in-frame clones and lacks some. The DNA gave D and trimming, while V, J and clone size come from that table. This sample has about half a million clones, with roughly 88% found just once. The sample comes from a study of blood T cell repertoires in COVID-19. Study-level information: The study drew acute and convalescent COVID-19 samples from the United States, Italy and Spain.

This chain joins TRBV28 and TRBJ1-1; D unclear. This TCR came from a human donor in a cohort sampled during active COVID-19. Sequenced sample: peripheral blood. The CDR3 region is CASSGRNTEAFF. CDR3 bases: TGTGCCAGCAGTGGTAGGAACACTGAAGCTTTCTTT.